This TCR beta chain was retrieved from a study of cytomegalovirus exposure and HLA in healthy donors. Points from the study as a whole: In a later analysis, common viral pathogens appeared linked to several of the most significant clusters. In a later analysis, at a false discovery rate of 0.05, under 20,000 TCR beta sequences were associated with HLA alleles.

In the case of this clone: The antigen remains undetermined.

It was healthy bone marrow donors who served as donors. PCR was performed using 60 Vbeta and 13 Jbeta primers. Assay used: immunoSEQ multiplex PCR; TCRdb lists only in-frame clones, some missing. The sample yields tens of thousands of clones, around 66% seen once. The CDR3 is made up of 19 amino acids. V lost 2 bases to trimming and J lost 5 bases; unmatched junction nucleotides: 19. Per germline, CDR1 MDHEN and CDR2 SYDVKM. The sequence came from a man between 60 and 75 years old in good health and CMV-seropositive. Sequencing was done on a sample of PBMCs. The chain links TRBV28 to TRBJ2-7, with TRBD2 matching 9 bases. The CDR3 protein is CASSLPGTSFSRGLHEQYF. The CDR3 nucleotides read TGTGCCAGCAGTTTACCCGGGACTAGCTTTTCCCGGGGTTTACACGAGCAGTACTTC.